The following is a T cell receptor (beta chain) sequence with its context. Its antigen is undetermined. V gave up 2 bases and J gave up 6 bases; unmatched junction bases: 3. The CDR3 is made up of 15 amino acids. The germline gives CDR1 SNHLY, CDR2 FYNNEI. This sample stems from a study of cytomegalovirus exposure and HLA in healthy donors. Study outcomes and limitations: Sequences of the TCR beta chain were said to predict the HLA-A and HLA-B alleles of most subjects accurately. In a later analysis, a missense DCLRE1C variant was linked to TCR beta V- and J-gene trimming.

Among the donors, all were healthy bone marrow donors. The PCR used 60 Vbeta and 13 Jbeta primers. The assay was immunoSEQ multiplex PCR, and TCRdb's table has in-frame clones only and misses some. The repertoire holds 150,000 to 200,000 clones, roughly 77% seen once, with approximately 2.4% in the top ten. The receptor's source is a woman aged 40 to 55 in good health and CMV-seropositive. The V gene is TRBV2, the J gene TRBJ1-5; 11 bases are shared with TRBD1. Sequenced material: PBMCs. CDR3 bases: TGTGCCAGCAGTGAAAGGACAGGGGGCGGTCAGCCCCAGCATTTT. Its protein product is CASSERTGGGQPQHF.